The present T cell receptor (beta chain) was sequenced within a study of human T cells and chemical hapten exposure (dated by TCRdb to the early 2020s). For context, the study as a whole: For sensitization, 2% DPC in acetone was applied to a roughly 2 cm by roughly 2 cm area of upper inner arm skin. Most of the patients in the cohort were female, and the cohort covered alopecia areata with under or over 50% scalp involvement, alopecia totalis and alopecia universalis. Patch tests used Finn chambers with 0.01% DPC on the upper back, scored after 6 days by International Contact Dermatitis Research Group standards. Libraries were pooled for sequencing, and variation in per-sample TCR yields was attributed mainly to small differences in library volumes within the pool. Blood samples were taken from patients before sensitization (week 0) and then at 2, 6 and about 24 weeks after DPC sensitization. This study followed changes in the peripheral blood TCR repertoire in vivo during primary and secondary sensitization of alopecia patients to the hapten diphenylcyclopropenone (DPC). About 29 alopecia patients gave blood for TCR sequencing at one to four time points (pre-sensitization, 2, 6 and 24 weeks). Throughout the approximately 25-week study period, patients were also given weekly therapeutic DPC doses on the scalp. Study-wide conclusions, independent of this receptor: Because all patients had alopecia, a presumed autoimmune disease, the immune response of the patients might differ from that of healthy individuals. The number of PT1 expanded TCRs positively correlated with patch test score, significant at thresholds 8, 16 and 32 but not 4. Repeated subsampling changed both the strength of the expansion versus patch-test correlation and the threshold at which the correlation became significant. DPC sensitization did not change how many TCRs were above 1 in 1000 frequency, and no evidence was found of alterations in global repertoire structure. Compared with pre-sensitization or healthy control sets, expanded TCRs formed significantly more large CDR3 similarity clusters, which is consistent with antigen-driven responses.

Concerning this clonotype: Its antigen has not been determined. The record has no base qualities; no much larger clone is one base away.

Trimmed from V: 5 bases; trimmed from J: 9 bases; junction bases lacking a gene match: 6. Taken from the germline V gene (reference sequence), the CDR1 and CDR2 loops are LNHDA and SQIVND. Spanning cysteine to phenylalanine, the CDR3 consists of 14 amino acids. Solely the CDR3 DNA is kept, with 42 bases framed from the first base. According to the study, the label for this sample's time point signals: patch test 1, 2 weeks after DPC sensitization. This sample's treatment or condition label indicates: therapeutic diphenylcyclopropenone sensitization with weekly scalp DPC. Blood at each patch-test visit was drawn before the patch test was applied. Patients were eligible if aged 18 to 70, diagnosed with alopecia and judged suitable for DPC therapy, and pregnant patients were excluded. Total RNA was extracted from unfractionated whole blood that had been collected in Tempus Blood RNA tubes. The library came from RACE. The instrument was a NextSeq 500. Library preparation attached unique molecular identifiers to individual cDNA molecules for quantitative, reproducible TCR counting. Both TCR alpha and TCR beta chains were sequenced from each blood RNA sample. The study's own analysis went as follows. Samples had a median of roughly 98,000 TCRs, with a range from roughly 23,224 to 700,000. The Decombinator software suite was used to annotate V, J and CDR3 in the TCR reads. For the PS versus PT1 abundance plots, all samples were subsampled to the same number of TCRs (28,000). Expanded TCRs were defined as absent before sensitization and observed at least eight times at the 2-week time point. TCRdb reran the public reads through fastp at Q25 and MiXCR, keeping productive beta chains. One record per CDR3 amino acid sequence lists the most common genes and DNA. These V and J calls originate from TCRdb's pipeline instead of the authors' own analysis. The sample records about 71,000 distinct CDR3 sequences, around 9.8% of which are singletons. The ten top clones hold roughly 3.3% of the sample.

The sample consisted of whole blood, taken in connection with sensitization to the hapten diphenylcyclopropenone (DPC). The clonotype was recovered from a woman aged 40-49 years with alopecia areata. Some clones in this sample may be carry-over from other donors' samples. This chain is built from TRBV19 and TRBJ1-6; 8 middle bases align to TRBD1. The DNA reads TGTGCCAGTAGTGGCGGGACAGGTGGTTCACCCCTCCACTTT. The translation is CASSGGTGGSPLHF.